This T cell receptor (beta chain) was sequenced in a study of regulatory T cells in long-lasting Graves disease. General observations from the study: Relative to newly diagnosed Graves' patients, persistent ones had lower TCR diversity.

Time point given: newly diagnosed GD, antithyroid drugs for less than 3 months. PBMC-derived RNA was used for the TCR library. Assembly of TCR beta libraries relied on iRepertoire HTBI primers together with Arm-PCR of CDR3 regions. TCRdb called the multiplex PCR reads again in MiXCR, with one record for every CDR3 protein. The sample has approximately 360,000 distinct CDR3 sequences; about 12% are singletons. Of note for this clonotype: Its cognate antigen is unknown.

The V gene lost 6 bases and the J gene lost 5 bases, with 19 bases spanning the gap. Germline-derived CDR1 and CDR2 are MNHEY and SVGEGT. The CDR3 totals 15 residues. These data were likewise used in another study, on T cells in Graves' hyperthyroidism and ophthalmopathy. That publication notes: Investigators excluded patients with uncontrolled infection, other autoimmune disease, pregnancy or lactation. The blood repertoire included most of the expanded thyroid clonotypes above 0.001. The authors' 13 V-J model separated ophthalmopathy from stable hyperthyroidism.

The source is a woman in her late teens or twenties with Graves disease. The rearrangement joins TRBV6-2 or TRBV6-3 to TRBJ2-5; perhaps D is TRBD1 or TRBD2 (5 bases each). Here the sequenced sample was peripheral blood mononuclear cells (PBMCs), taken at new diagnosis, from a patient treated with antithyroid drugs. CDR3 in amino acids: CASSLLGTASETQYF. CDR3 nucleotide sequence: TGTGCCAGCAGCCTACTAGGGACGGCGTCGGAGACCCAGTACTTC.